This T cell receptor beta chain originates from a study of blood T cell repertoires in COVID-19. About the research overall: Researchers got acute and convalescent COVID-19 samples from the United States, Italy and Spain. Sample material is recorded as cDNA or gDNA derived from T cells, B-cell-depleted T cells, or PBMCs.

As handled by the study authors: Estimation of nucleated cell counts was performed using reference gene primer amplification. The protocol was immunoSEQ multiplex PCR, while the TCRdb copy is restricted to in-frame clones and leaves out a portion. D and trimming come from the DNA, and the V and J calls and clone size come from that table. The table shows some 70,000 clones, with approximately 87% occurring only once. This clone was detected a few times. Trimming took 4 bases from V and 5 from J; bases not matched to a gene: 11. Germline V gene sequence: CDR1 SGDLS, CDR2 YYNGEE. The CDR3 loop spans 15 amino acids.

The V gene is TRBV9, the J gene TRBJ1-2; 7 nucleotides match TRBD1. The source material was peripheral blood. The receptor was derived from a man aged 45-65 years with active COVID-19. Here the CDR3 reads CASSPREGAWYGYTF. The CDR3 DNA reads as TGTGCCAGCAGCCCCCGGGAGGGGGCCTGGTATGGCTACACCTTC.